A single sample is the source of the 24 T cell receptor beta chains below, sequenced in a study of molecular identifiers for immune sequencing clone quantification. TCRdb re-derived calls from the PCR reads in MiXCR, one entry per CDR3 protein. The profile shows tens of thousands of distinct CDR3 sequences, more than 20% of them singletons. The sample comprised naive CD8+ T cells from blood, with Jurkat cell RNA spiked in. Specified subset: FACS-sorted CD8+CD4-CCR7+CD45RA+ naive T cells. The receptors here all came from a human donor in good health. Some libraries in this study had Jurkat cell RNA spiked in.

This clonotype was seen repeatedly, ten times or more. The rearrangement joins TRBV4-3 to TRBJ2-1; TRBD2 agrees at 7 bases. V lost 0 bases and J lost 2; bases outside the gene matches: 1. The CDR3 consists of 15 residues. The germline CDR1 and CDR2 sequences are LGHNA and YSLEER. The CDR3 spells CASSQDSGAYNEQFF. The CDR3 coding sequence is TGCGCCAGCAGCCAAGACAGCGGGGCCTACAATGAGCAGTTCTTC.

For this clonotype: Since the CDR3 does not end with the conserved phenylalanine or tryptophan, this likely comes from a read error. The CDR3 DNA reads as TGTGCCAGCAGCTTGCGGTCAGACACAGATACGCAGTATTCT. Translating it yields CASSLRSDTDTQYS. V is TRBV5-3 and J is TRBJ2-3; D uncertain. TRBV5-3 belongs to the ORF category, with a function that is uncertain. The CDR3 length is 14 residues.

This clonotype was found many times. This sequence joins TRBV28 and TRBJ2-2; perhaps D is TRBD1 or TRBD2 (6 bases each). CDR1 and CDR2 (germline): MDHEN, SYDVKM. The V gene lost 5 bases and the J gene lost 6 bases, with 7 bases spanning the gap. The length of the CDR3 is 12 residues. CDR3 in DNA: TGTGCCAGCAGTAGGGGGGCCGGGGAGCTGTTTTTT. The encoded protein is CASSRGAGELFF.

Comments on this clonotype: This may be a read error, as it is one base from a much larger clone. V and J are TRBV6-5 and TRBJ1-1; 8 bases are shared with TRBD1. CDR1 and CDR2 (germline): MNHEY, SVGAGI. J was trimmed by 8 bases and V by 2 bases; bases with no gene match: 7. This CDR3 is 14 amino acids long. CDR3 residues: CASSYHRTGTEAFF. DNA for the CDR3: TGTGCCAGCAGTTACCACAGGACAGGGACCGAAGCTTTCTTT.

As regards this clonotype: This could be a read error, since a much larger clone is one nucleotide away. This CDR3 reads CASSPVSIPGANVLAF. The CDR3, as DNA: TGTGCCAGCAGCCCAGTCAGTATCCCTGGGGCCAACGTCCTGGCTTTC. V gene TRBV5-6 combines with J gene TRBJ2-6, with D possibly TRBD1 on 5 matching bases. The length of the CDR3 is 16 residues. Per the germline V gene, CDR1 is SGHDT and CDR2 is YYEEEE.

The rearrangement joins TRBV4-3 to TRBJ2-3; D unclear. V shed 0 bases and J shed 6 bases, with 7 bases lying between them. This CDR3 spans 13 amino acids. Germline V lookup: CDR1 LGHNA, CDR2 YSLEER. The CDR3 protein is CASSQDKADTQYF. CDR3 bases: TGCGCCAGCAGCCAAGACAAAGCGGATACGCAGTATTTT.

In regard to this clonotype: A junction boundary mismatches the germline segment, possibly from a read error. The DNA for the CDR3 is TGTGCCAGCAGCGGAGGGACAGAAGAGTCCCAGTACTTC. Amino acid sequence: CASSGGTEESQYF. The chain joins TRBV5-3 to TRBJ2-5, with TRBD1 as a possible D gene (7 bases). TRBV5-3 is annotated as an ORF whose role is uncertain. The CDR3 extends over 13 amino acids.

This clonotype was counted many times. The V and J genes are TRBV5-5 and TRBJ2-7, with a possible D match to TRBD2 (5 bases). Looked up from germline, CDR1 is SGHKS and CDR2 is YYEKEE (reference sequence). The V and J ends lost 0 bases and 7 bases respectively, with 17 bases between them. The CDR3 spans 15 residues. The CDR3 loop is CASSLARGPALEQYF. Here the CDR3 DNA reads TGTGCCAGCAGCTTGGCCCGCGGGCCAGCGTTGGAGCAGTACTTC. The whole variable domain, filled in from reference TRBV5-5 and TRBJ2-7, reads DAGVTQSPTHLIKTRGQQVTLRCSPISGHKSVSWYQQVLGQGPQFIFQYYEKEERGRGNFPDRFSARQFPNYSSELNVNALLLGDSALYLCASSLARGPALEQYFGPGTRLTVT.

The chain uses TRBV7-9 and TRBJ2-7; the match to TRBD1 covers 7 bases. This CDR3 comprises 17 residues. The germline V gene has CDR1 SEHNR and CDR2 FQNEAQ (reference sequence). After removal of 2 bases from V and 3 bases from J, the junction contained 13 bases not matched to a gene. The CDR3 DNA is TGTGCCAGCAGCTTAAGAGAAGCCGTAGGGGGCCTCTACGAGCAGTACTTC. Its protein product is CASSLREAVGGLYEQYF. Full variable domain (missing parts from reference TRBV7-9 and TRBJ2-7): DTGVSQNPRHKITKRGQNVTFRCDPISEHNRLYWYRQTLGQGPEFLTYFQNEAQLEKSRLLSDRFSAERPKGSFSTLEIQRTEQGDSAMYLCASSLREAVGGLYEQYFGPGTRLTVT.

The chain joins TRBV20-1 to TRBJ2-7; D call uncertain. The germline V gene has CDR1 DFQATT and CDR2 SNEGSKA (reference sequence). The V end lost 4 bases, the J end lost 2 bases, and 15 bases lay between the germline ends. The CDR3 totals 14 residues. CDR3 sequence (DNA): TGCAGTGCTACCGGACCGAGAACAGCCTACGAGCAGTACTTC. Translating gives CSATGPRTAYEQYF.

In its sample, this clonotype ranks as medium-sized. The rearrangement uses TRBV28 and TRBJ2-4, with TRBD1 identical over 8 bases. The CDR3 is made up of 14 amino acids. Losses at the gene ends were 6 bases for V and 1 base for J; bases not matched to a gene: 2. Germline CDR1 is MDHEN and CDR2 is SYDVKM. CDR3 region: CASRQGVAKNIQYF. The CDR3 DNA reads as TGTGCCAGCAGACAGGGGGTTGCCAAAAACATTCAGTACTTC.

This clonotype has a single count. This chain connects TRBV6-5 to TRBJ2-7; D ambiguous. The CDR3 covers 13 residues. Germline-derived CDR1 and CDR2 are MNHEY and SVGAGI. V lost 4 bases, J lost 3 bases, and 10 bases lay in between. CDR3: CASSLLKYYEQYF. In nucleotides, the CDR3 is TGTGCCAGCAGTTTGCTGAAGTACTACGAGCAGTACTTC.

Many counts were recorded for this clonotype. V is TRBV5-1 and J is TRBJ2-1, with 9 bases that match TRBD2. The CDR3 is 17 residues long. V was pared by 0 bases and J by 12 bases, with 16 bases of the junction left unmatched. CDR1 and CDR2 from the germline V gene are SGHRS and YFSETQ. The CDR3 region is CASSLAGRLAGRKGQFF. Here the CDR3 DNA reads TGCGCCAGCAGCTTGGCTGGGCGGCTAGCGGGGAGGAAAGGGCAGTTCTTC. The entire variable domain, with the rest obtained from reference TRBV5-1 and TRBJ2-1, is as follows: KAGVTQTPRYLIKTRGQQVTLSCSPISGHRSVSWYQQTPGQGLQFLFEYFSETQRNKGNFPGRFSGRQFSNSRSEMNVSTLELGDSALYLCASSLAGRLAGRKGQFFGPGTRLTVL.

This clonotype was detected ten times or more. The chain has TRBV20-1 and TRBJ2-7; D is possibly TRBD1 or TRBD2 (5 bases each). Trimming took 8 bases from V and 0 from J, leaving 11 bases between them. The CDR3 has 12 amino acids. The germline gives CDR1 DFQATT, CDR2 SNEGSKA (reference sequence). The CDR3 loop reads CSSRDGSYEQYF. For the CDR3, the DNA is TGCAGTTCCCGGGACGGCTCCTACGAGCAGTACTTC.

The table lists this clonotype with many counts. J is TRBJ2-1 and V is TRBV27, with D hard to call. Germline lookup yields CDR1 MNHEY and CDR2 SMNVEV (reference sequence). Trimming left V 3 bases short and J 9 bases short, with 9 bases between. This CDR3 contains 12 residues. As DNA, the CDR3 is TGTGCCAGCAGTTTTTCGGGCGGTGAGCAGTTCTTC. It specifies CASSFSGGEQFF.

This clonotype has only a few counts. The chain joins TRBV4-3 to TRBJ2-1; 7 nucleotides line up with TRBD2. CDR1 LGHNA and CDR2 YSLEER come from the germline V gene. V was clipped by 1 base and J by 2 bases; unmatched bases: 8. The CDR3 loop spans 17 amino acids. CDR3 loop: CASSQAGSRETYNEQFF. CDR3 DNA sequence: TGCGCCAGCAGCCAAGCAGGGTCGCGGGAGACCTACAATGAGCAGTTCTTC.

This chain uses TRBV12-3 or TRBV12-4 with TRBJ2-7, with a possible D match to TRBD1 (6 bases). The length of the CDR3 is 15 residues. V lost 5 bases to trimming and J lost 4 bases, with 18 bases between them. CDR3 DNA sequence: TGTGCCAGCAGTCCGCACAGGGATTTGGCTTACGAGCAGTACTTC. This sequence encodes CASSPHRDLAYEQYF.

The chain uses TRBV7-2 and TRBJ1-1; D uncertain. Trimming left V 1 base short and J 5 bases short, with 11 bases between. This CDR3 is built from 14 residues. Germline CDR1 and CDR2: SGHTA and FQGNSA. CDR3 DNA sequence: TGTGCCAGCAGCTTAGATGTTAGGTGGACTGAAGCTTTCTTT. Translated: CASSLDVRWTEAFF.

This clonotype was counted between two and nine times. This could be a read error, since a much larger clone is one nucleotide away. V gene TRBV27 combines with J gene TRBJ2-7; 9 bases match TRBD2. Germline loops: CDR1 MNHEY, CDR2 SMNVEV (reference sequence). This CDR3 region has 14 residues. The CDR3 region is CASGAGGPGYKQYF. For the CDR3, the DNA is TGTGCCAGCGGGGCGGGAGGGCCTGGCTACAAGCAGTACTTC.

This clonotype has ten or more counts. The chain is built from TRBV6-2 or TRBV6-3 and TRBJ1-5; D is unclear. CDR3 length: 16 amino acids. CDR1 is MNHEY, CDR2 SVGEGT, per germline. Deletions cut 4 bases from V and 5 bases from J, with 18 bases between. CDR3 in amino acids: CASSSAKWSMYQPQHF. As DNA, the CDR3 is TGTGCCAGCAGTTCAGCCAAGTGGAGCATGTATCAGCCCCAGCATTTT.

This clonotype has ten or more counts. The V gene is TRBV4-2, the J gene TRBJ2-7, with 11 bases matching TRBD2. This CDR3 region has 15 residues. J lost 7 bases, V lost 3 bases, and 8 bases had no gene match. From germline, CDR1 is LGHNA and CDR2 YNFKEQ. This CDR3 is CASSHVAGGPGEQYF. The CDR3 DNA sequence: TGTGCCAGCAGCCACGTAGCGGGAGGGCCGGGAGAGCAGTACTTC.

This clonotype has just a few counts. Possible read error: a much larger clone is one base away. The chain employs TRBV11-2 and TRBJ1-5; 8 positions agree with TRBD1. The CDR3 contains 15 residues. Trimming cost V 5 bases and J 1 base; bases outside gene matches: 4. CDR1 SGHAT and CDR2 FQNNGV come from the germline V gene. DNA of the CDR3: TGTGCCAGCAGCGAGGGACAGGTCAGCAATCAGCCCCAGCATTTT. Translated: CASSEGQVSNQPQHF.

This clonotype showed up just a few times. The junction and the germline gene differ at one end; a read error may be behind it. The chain joins TRBV7-9 to TRBJ2-1, with D possibly TRBD2 on 5 matching bases. This CDR3 has 15 amino acids. Germline CDR1 and CDR2: SEHNR and FQNEAQ (reference sequence). CDR3 sequence: CASSPPGSSYNERFF. The CDR3 nucleotides read TGTGCCAGCAGCCCCCCTGGGAGCTCCTACAATGAGCGGTTCTTC.

On this clonotype itself: Because it lacks the conserved phenylalanine or tryptophan at the end, this CDR3 is likely a read error. This chain links TRBV19 with TRBJ1-5, with 10 bases aligning to TRBD1. The germline gives CDR1 LNHDA, CDR2 SQIVND (reference sequence). The CDR3 sequence is 16 residues long. This CDR3 is CASSSSDRGTYQRQHV. The CDR3 nucleotides are TGTGCCAGTAGTTCTTCGGACAGGGGGACCTATCAGCGCCAGCATGTT.